The 15 T cell receptor beta chains below come from one sample, sequenced in a study of PD-L1 blockade in urothelial cancer. Produced via immunoSEQ multiplex PCR; TCRdb's table is partial and in-frame only. The sample contains 45,000 to 50,000 clones, roughly 78% of which appear only once. Time point described: pretreatment peripheral blood. The sample in question was PBMCs, obtained around atezolizumab (anti-PD-L1) treatment. The origin of the receptors is a man between 65 and 85 years old with urothelial cancer.

This clone has just one count. This chain uses TRBV6-6 with TRBJ2-5; tentatively, D is TRBD2 (6 bases). With 6 bases removed from V and 5 bases from J, the gap between germline ends came to 13 bases. Germline CDR1 and CDR2: MNHNY and SVGAGI (reference sequence). The CDR3 is made up of 13 amino acids. The CDR3 sequence is CASRRRERETQYF. For the CDR3, the DNA is TGTGCCAGCAGAAGGCGGGAAAGGGAGACCCAGTACTTC.

The rearrangement joins TRBV5-6 to TRBJ2-1; D gene ambiguous. Deletions cut 4 bases from V and 6 bases from J, with 14 bases between. The CDR3 totals 14 residues. From germline, CDR1 is SGHDT and CDR2 YYEEEE. CDR3 loop: CASSNYLRTNEQFF. The CDR3 coding sequence is TGTGCCAGCAGCAACTACCTACGCACCAATGAGCAGTTCTTC. Full variable domain (outside the CDR3, taken from reference TRBV5-6 and TRBJ2-1): DAGVTQSPTHLIKTRGQQVTLRCSPKSGHDTVSWYQQALGQGPQFIFQYYEEEERQRGNFPDRFSGHQFPNYSSELNVNALLLGDSALYLCASSNYLRTNEQFFGPGTRLTVL.

The chain's CDR3 is CASSEYSGTSGNEQFF. In nucleotides, the CDR3 is TGCGCCAGCAGTGAGTATTCCGGGACTAGCGGCAATGAGCAGTTCTTC. The chain couples TRBV10-1 to TRBJ2-1; TRBD2 agrees at 11 bases. Germline CDR1 reads WNHNN; CDR2 reads SYGVQD (reference sequence). This CDR3 is 16 amino acids long. V lost 1 base, J lost 6 bases, and 5 bases stayed unmatched.

In nucleotides, the CDR3 is TGCGCCAGCAGGCTAGCGGGAGGGATCGATGAGCAGTTCTTC. This sequence encodes CASRLAGGIDEQFF. This chain links TRBV5-1 with TRBJ2-1; 12 bases line up with TRBD2. This CDR3 contains 14 residues. V dropped 5 bases and J dropped 8; count of bases not matched to a gene: 5. The germline V gene has CDR1 SGHRS and CDR2 YFSETQ.

This chain connects TRBV7-3 to TRBJ2-1, with a tentative D call TRBD1 (6 bases). Germline CDR1 SGHTA, CDR2 FQGTGA. Between the trimmed V and J ends, which lost 4 bases and 5 bases, there was a span of 9 bases. The CDR3 has 13 residues. CDR3 loop: CASSSGQNNEQFF. CDR3 DNA: TGTGCCAGCAGCTCCGGACAGAACAATGAGCAGTTCTTC. The full variable domain, rest sourced from reference TRBV7-3 and TRBJ2-1, is GAGVSQTPSNKVTEKGKYVELRCDPISGHTALYWYRQSLGQGPEFLIYFQGTGAADDSGLPNDRFFAVRPEGSVSTLKIQRTERGDSAVYLCASSSGQNNEQFFGPGTRLTVL.

V and J are TRBV5-6 and TRBJ1-3; the D is unclear. The V gene's germline CDR1 is SGHDT and CDR2 YYEEEE. The CDR3 has 13 residues. Trimming removed 3 bases from V and 5 bases from J, with 9 bases in between. CDR3 coding DNA: TGTGCCAGCAGCTCGGACTATAGAAACACCATATATTTT. Translated: CASSSDYRNTIYF.

The chain employs TRBV15 and TRBJ2-7; 7 bases match TRBD1. The CDR3 extends over 13 amino acids. The V and J ends lost 8 bases and 3 bases, in that order; junction bases with no gene match: 7. Germline V gene data show CDR1 as LNHNV and CDR2 as YYDKDF (reference sequence). The CDR3 nucleotides are TGTGCCACCCGAGGGACAGAGGTCTACGAGCAGTACTTC. It specifies CATRGTEVYEQYF. The whole variable domain, remainder taken from reference TRBV15 and TRBJ2-7, is DAMVIQNPRYQVTQFGKPVTLSCSQTLNHNVMYWYQQKSSQAPKLLFHYYDKDFNNEADTPDNFQSRRPNTSFCFLDIRSPGLGDTAMYLCATRGTEVYEQYFGPGTRLTVT.

This clone was detected a few times. The chain joins TRBV11-2 to TRBJ2-7; D not certain. V dropped 0 bases and J dropped 6 bases, with 9 bases sitting between them. This CDR3 is built from 13 residues. The V gene's germline CDR1 is SGHAT and CDR2 FQNNGV. The CDR3 protein is CASSLDQVGEQYF. The CDR3 DNA is TGTGCCAGCAGCTTAGATCAGGTGGGCGAGCAGTACTTC.

This clone turned up a few times. The J gene is TRBJ2-7, the V gene TRBV6-1, with D possibly being TRBD2 (5 bases). CDR1 is MNHNS and CDR2 is SASEGT in the germline V gene. This CDR3 is built from 13 residues. Trimming stripped 8 bases from V and 0 bases from J, with 11 bases between. The CDR3 nucleotides read TGTGCCAGCTTCACCGGGAACTCCTACGAGCAGTACTTC. As protein: CASFTGNSYEQYF.

V gene TRBV5-4 combines with J gene TRBJ2-1; tentative D call: TRBD1 (6 bases). Germline V lookup: CDR1 SGHNT, CDR2 YYREEE (reference sequence). The CDR3 is 16 amino acids. Between the trimmed V and J ends, which lost 3 bases and 2 bases, there was a span of 15 bases. CDR3 DNA sequence: TGTGCCAGCAGCTCCTATGACCGGGACACCTACAATGAGCAGTTCTTC. This codes for CASSSYDRDTYNEQFF.

The chain combines TRBV5-4 with TRBJ2-1; tentatively, D is TRBD2 (6 bases). There are 16 residues in the CDR3. Trimming removed 0 bases at V and 0 bases at J, with 10 bases between. Germline V gene lookup returns CDR1 SGHNT and CDR2 YYREEE (reference sequence). The CDR3 here is CASSLGGIGSYNEQFF. The CDR3 DNA reads as TGTGCCAGCAGCTTGGGCGGGATTGGCTCCTACAATGAGCAGTTCTTC.

The rearrangement uses TRBV5-1 and TRBJ2-5, with a tentative D call TRBD1 (5 bases). There are 16 residues in the CDR3. V shed 0 bases and J shed 2 bases, with 14 bases lying between them. Looked up from germline, CDR1 is SGHRS and CDR2 is YFSETQ. CDR3 nucleotides: TGCGCCAGCAGCTTGGGTGGAGACAGTTCTCAAGAGACCCAGTACTTC. Its protein product is CASSLGGDSSQETQYF.

The rearrangement links TRBV2 to TRBJ1-1, with no clear D. CDR1 is SNHLY, CDR2 FYNNEI, per germline. The CDR3 length is 13 residues. Between the trimmed V and J ends, which lost 5 bases and 1 base, there was a span of 8 bases. The CDR3 sequence: CASSTGRNTEAFF. The DNA of the CDR3 is TGTGCCAGCAGTACGGGAAGGAACACTGAAGCTTTCTTT.

This clone turned up a few times. The V gene is TRBV18, the J gene TRBJ2-1; no clear D gene. CDR1 KGHSH and CDR2 LQKENI come from the germline V gene. The CDR3 totals 16 residues. V dropped 0 bases and J dropped 7 bases, with 16 bases sitting between them. The chain's CDR3 is CASSPPIHESNNEQFF. DNA of the CDR3: TGTGCCAGCTCACCACCTATCCATGAGTCTAATAATGAGCAGTTCTTC.

A few counts support this clone. This chain connects TRBV5-1 to TRBJ1-1; TRBD1 might be the D (6 bases). Trimming took 3 bases from V and 2 from J, leaving 14 bases between them. CDR1 and CDR2 from the germline V gene are SGHRS and YFSETQ. This CDR3 has 15 residues. The CDR3 sequence is CASSSPDRFNTEAFF. DNA of the CDR3: TGCGCCAGCAGCTCCCCGGACAGATTTAACACTGAAGCTTTCTTT.